This record covers a single TCR beta chain. This specimen belongs to a study of blood T cell repertoires in COVID-19. The protocol was immunoSEQ multiplex PCR, while the TCRdb copy is restricted to in-frame clones and leaves out a portion. The sample shows tens of thousands of clones, more than 85% of them seen only once. CDR3 length: 15 amino acids. The V end was cut by 3 bases, the J end by 1 base, with 9 bases between. Germline CDR1 and CDR2: LNHDA and SQIVND (reference sequence). The sample was peripheral blood. This TCR derives from a man aged 65 to 79 with active or convalescent COVID-19. The J gene is TRBJ2-2, the V gene TRBV19, with a tentative D call TRBD1 (6 bases). In DNA form, the CDR3 reads TGTGCCAGTAGTATGGACAGTCTGAACACCGGGGAGCTGTTTTTT. Translated, it gives CASSMDSLNTGELFF.